This T cell receptor (beta chain) derives from a study of T cell responses to AZD1222 COVID-19 vaccine. Study-level results: There were vaccine-associated CD4 TCRs across spike, dominant at 160-218 and 743-854. Donor demographics were predominantly white British with a female majority; clonal diversity may be underestimated. Only five to seven AZD1222 recipients tested seropositive at baseline.

Germline CDR1 reads MNHEY; CDR2 reads SVGAGI. Trimming removed 6 bases at V and 4 bases at J, with 13 bases between. The CDR3 totals 14 residues. About this clone itself: Its antigen is unidentified.

Profiled with immunoSEQ multiplex PCR; TCRdb holds only in-frame clones, not every one. Seen here are approximately 150,000 clones, roughly nine tenths observed once, and the top ten hold 2.5% to 3.5%. The material was peripheral blood, obtained 28 days after the second AZD1222 dose. The TCR was taken from an adult who received the AZD1222 COVID-19 vaccine. V gene TRBV6-5 combines with J gene TRBJ1-3; perhaps TRBD1 as D (5 bases). CDR3 in DNA: TGTGCCAGCAGGTCGGCAGGGTCAGGAAACACCATATATTTT. Encoded protein: CASRSAGSGNTIYF.